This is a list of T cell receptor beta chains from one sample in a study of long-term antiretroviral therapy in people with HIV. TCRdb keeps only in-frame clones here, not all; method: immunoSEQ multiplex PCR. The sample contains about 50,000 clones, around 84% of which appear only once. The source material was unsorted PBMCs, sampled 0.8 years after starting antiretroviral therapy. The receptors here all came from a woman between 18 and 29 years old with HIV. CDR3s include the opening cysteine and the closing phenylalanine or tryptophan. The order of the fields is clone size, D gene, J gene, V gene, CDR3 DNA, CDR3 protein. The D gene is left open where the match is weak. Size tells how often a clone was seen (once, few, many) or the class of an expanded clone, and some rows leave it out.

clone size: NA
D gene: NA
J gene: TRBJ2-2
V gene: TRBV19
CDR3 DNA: TGTGCCAGTAGTATATCGGATACGAACACCGGGGAGCTGTTTTTT
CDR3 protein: CASSISDTNTGELFF

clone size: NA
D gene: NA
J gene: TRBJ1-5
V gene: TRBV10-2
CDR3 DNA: TGCGCCAGCAGTGACCAAGGGGGGTGGGAGCCCCAGCATTTT
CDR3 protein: CASSDQGGWEPQHF

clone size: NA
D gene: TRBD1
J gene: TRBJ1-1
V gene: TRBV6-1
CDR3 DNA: TGTGCCAGCAGTTGGGACAGGGGAACTGAAGCTTTCTTT
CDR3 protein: CASSWDRGTEAFF

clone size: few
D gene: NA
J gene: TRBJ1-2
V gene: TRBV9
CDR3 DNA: TGTGCCAGCAGCGTAGAAGGGGGTTTGGGCTATGGCTACACCTTC
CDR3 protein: CASSVEGGLGYGYTF

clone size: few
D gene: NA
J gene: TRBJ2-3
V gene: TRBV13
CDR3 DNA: TGTGCCAGCAGCCTCGGACTGGCGGGCGATACGCAGTATTTT
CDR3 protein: CASSLGLAGDTQYF

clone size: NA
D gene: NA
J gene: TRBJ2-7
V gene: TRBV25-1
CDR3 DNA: TGTGCCAGCAGTGAAGCGGGACCCTACGAGCAGTACTTC
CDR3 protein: CASSEAGPYEQYF

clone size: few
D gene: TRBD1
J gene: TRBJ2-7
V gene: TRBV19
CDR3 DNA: TGTGCCAGTAGCGGGGACAGGCTCGAGCAGTACTTC
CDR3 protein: CASSGDRLEQYF

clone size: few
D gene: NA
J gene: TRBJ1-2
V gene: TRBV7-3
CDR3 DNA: TGTGCCAGCAGCCCTTGGGACACTGCTAACTATGGCTACACCTTC
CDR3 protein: CASSPWDTANYGYTF

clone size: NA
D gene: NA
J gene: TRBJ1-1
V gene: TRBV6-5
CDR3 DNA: TGTGCCAGCAGTTACTCGGTTGCAGGGAACACTGAAGCTTTCTTT
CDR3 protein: CASSYSVAGNTEAFF

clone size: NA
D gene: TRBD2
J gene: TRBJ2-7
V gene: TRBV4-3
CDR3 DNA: TGCGCCAGCAGCCAAGGGACTAGCAGCTCCTACGAGCAGTACTTC
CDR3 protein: CASSQGTSSSYEQYF

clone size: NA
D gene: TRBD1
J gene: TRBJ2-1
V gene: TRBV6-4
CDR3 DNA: TGTGCCAGCAGTGACGACCAGGGGGCCCACAATGAGCAGTTCTTC
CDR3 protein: CASSDDQGAHNEQFF

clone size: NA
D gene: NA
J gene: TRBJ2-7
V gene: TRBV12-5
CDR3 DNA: TGTGCTAGTGCGGGAGGCCCAACAGGGAACTACGAGCAGTACTTC
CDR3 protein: CASAGGPTGNYEQYF

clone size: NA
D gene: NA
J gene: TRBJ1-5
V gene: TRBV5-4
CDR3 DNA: TGTGCCAGCAGCTTAAGGAGGAATAGCAATCAGCCCCAGCATTTT
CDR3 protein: CASSLRRNSNQPQHF

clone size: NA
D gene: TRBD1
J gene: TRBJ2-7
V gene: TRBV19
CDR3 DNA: TGTGCCAGTAGCTCGACAGGGATGGGCTCCTACGAGCAGTACTTC
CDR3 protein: CASSSTGMGSYEQYF

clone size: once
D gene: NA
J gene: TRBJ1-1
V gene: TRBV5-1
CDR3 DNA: TGCGCCAGCAGCACCACCTTACAGGTCCTGAACACTGAAGCTTTCTTT
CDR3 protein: CASSTTLQVLNTEAFF

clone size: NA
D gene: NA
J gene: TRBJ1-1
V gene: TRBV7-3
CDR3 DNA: TGTGCCAGCAGCTTAGACAGGACAAACACTGAAGCTTTCTTT
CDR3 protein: CASSLDRTNTEAFF

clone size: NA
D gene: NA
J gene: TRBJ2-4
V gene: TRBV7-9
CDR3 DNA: TGTGCCAGCAGCCCCTGGGGGTCCCGTGGAAACATTCAGTACTTC
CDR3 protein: CASSPWGSRGNIQYF

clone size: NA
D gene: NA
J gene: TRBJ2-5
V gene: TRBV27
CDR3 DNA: TGTGCCAGCAGTTCCCCCCTCAAGACCCAGTACTTC
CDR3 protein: CASSSPLKTQYF

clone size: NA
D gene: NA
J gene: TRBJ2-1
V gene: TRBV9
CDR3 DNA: TGTGCCAGCAGCGTAGTTCGTGGAGGGGCGGATGAGCAGTTCTTC
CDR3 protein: CASSVVRGGADEQFF

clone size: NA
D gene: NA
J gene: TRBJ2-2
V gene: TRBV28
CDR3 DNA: TGTGCCGTAGCAATCGGGAGTGCCGGGGAGCTGTTTTTT
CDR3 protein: CAVAIGSAGELFF

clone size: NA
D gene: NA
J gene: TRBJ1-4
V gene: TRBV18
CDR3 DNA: TGTGCCAGCTCACCGGCCGGGACGGGAAATGAAAAACTGTTTTTT
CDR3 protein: CASSPAGTGNEKLFF

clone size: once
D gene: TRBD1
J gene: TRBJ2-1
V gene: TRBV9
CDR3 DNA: TGTGCCAGCAGCGAGACACCGGGACAGGGGGCTGGTGAGCAGTTCTTC
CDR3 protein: CASSETPGQGAGEQFF

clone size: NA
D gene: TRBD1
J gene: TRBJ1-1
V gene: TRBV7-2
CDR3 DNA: TGTGCCAGCAGCCCATACAGGGGAAGGACGAACACTGAAGCTTTCTTT
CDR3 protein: CASSPYRGRTNTEAFF

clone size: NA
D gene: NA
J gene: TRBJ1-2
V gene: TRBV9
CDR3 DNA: TGTGCCAGCAAAGGACCAGACCTCTATGGCTACACCTTC
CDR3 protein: CASKGPDLYGYTF

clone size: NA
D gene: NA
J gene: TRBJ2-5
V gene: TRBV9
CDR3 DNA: TGTGCCAGCAGCCTGGGGAGGGGGGCGGAGACCCAGTACTTC
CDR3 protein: CASSLGRGAETQYF

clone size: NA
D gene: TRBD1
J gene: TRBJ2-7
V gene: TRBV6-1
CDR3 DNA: TGTGCCAGCAGTGTCGACAGGGGAACCTACGAGCAGTACTTC
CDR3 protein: CASSVDRGTYEQYF

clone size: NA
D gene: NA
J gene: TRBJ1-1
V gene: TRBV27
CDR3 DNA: TGTGCCAGCACCACCGGGACGGTGAACACTGAAGCTTTCTTT
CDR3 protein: CASTTGTVNTEAFF

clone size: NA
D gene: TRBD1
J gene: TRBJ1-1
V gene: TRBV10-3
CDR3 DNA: TGTGCCACCGAACCGGGACAGGCGAACACTGAAGCTTTCTTT
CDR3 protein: CATEPGQANTEAFF

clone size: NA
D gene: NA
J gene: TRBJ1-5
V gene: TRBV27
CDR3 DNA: TGTGCCAGCAGTTCACCCGGGGCAGTCCAGAAACAGCATTTT
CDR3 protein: CASSSPGAVQKQHF